Within the sample, the clone carrying this T cell receptor beta chain is medium-sized. What it binds is not known. This entry belongs to a study of read filtering for tumor transcriptome and immune sequencing. In the study overall: Among patients, 17 to 20 were male and more than 11 female, aged 47 to 80 (mean about 69). By R-ISS, stages I, II and III held around 8, 15 and 7 patients.

The library was built from roughly 400 ng RNA with molecular barcoded adaptors for alpha/delta and beta/gamma chains. TCRdb redid the calling of the reads with MiXCR, one entry per CDR3 protein. Of about 39,000 distinct CDR3 sequences in the sample, 14% were seen once. CDR1 is KGHDR, CDR2 SFDVKD, per germline. There are 16 residues in the CDR3. Trimming cost V 9 bases and J 0 bases, with 17 bases left between them. Study results and limitations: Roughly 80% of IR-seq clonotypes had one read, totaling approximately 3.3% of reads; RNA-seq: approximately 75% and 45%. Sorted CD138-negative bone marrow cells were not purified T cells.

The clonotype comes from a donor aged 40 or older with multiple myeloma. The specimen sequenced was a population of CD138-negative cells sorted from bone marrow. The V call is TRBV24-1, the J call TRBJ2-1; a weak D match, TRBD2 (5 bases). CDR3 loop: CATSLRTPISYNEQFF. DNA of the CDR3: TGTGCCACCTCCCTCCGGACTCCTATCTCCTACAATGAGCAGTTCTTC.